The following is a T cell receptor beta chain sequence with its context. Antigen specificity is unknown. Produced via immunoSEQ multiplex PCR; TCRdb's table is partial and in-frame only. The sample includes about 48,000 clones, approximately 88% seen only once; the top ten take 0.9% to 1.2%. A history of autoimmune disease or systemic immunosuppression excluded patients. The CDR3 has 15 residues. V dropped 3 bases and J dropped 5; count of bases not matched to a gene: 6. The germline V gene has CDR1 SNHLY and CDR2 FYNNEI. These data belong to a study of OX40 agonist ivuxolimab in advanced cancers. Overall study: Partial response was recorded in three patients: one hepatocellular carcinoma and two cutaneous melanoma cases.

Study findings and constraints: The 0.1-3.0 mg/kg partial responders had among the lowest clonal expansion.

The source was CD4+ or CD8+ T cells sorted from blood, collected in a trial of the OX40 agonist ivuxolimab. The source is an adult with an advanced solid tumor such as melanoma, head and neck, liver or kidney cancer. The rearrangement joins TRBV2 to TRBJ1-2; 10 nucleotides align to TRBD1. The CDR3 nucleotides read TGTGCCAGCAGTGAGGACAGGGGGAGTTGGTATGGCTACACCTTC. Residues: CASSEDRGSWYGYTF.